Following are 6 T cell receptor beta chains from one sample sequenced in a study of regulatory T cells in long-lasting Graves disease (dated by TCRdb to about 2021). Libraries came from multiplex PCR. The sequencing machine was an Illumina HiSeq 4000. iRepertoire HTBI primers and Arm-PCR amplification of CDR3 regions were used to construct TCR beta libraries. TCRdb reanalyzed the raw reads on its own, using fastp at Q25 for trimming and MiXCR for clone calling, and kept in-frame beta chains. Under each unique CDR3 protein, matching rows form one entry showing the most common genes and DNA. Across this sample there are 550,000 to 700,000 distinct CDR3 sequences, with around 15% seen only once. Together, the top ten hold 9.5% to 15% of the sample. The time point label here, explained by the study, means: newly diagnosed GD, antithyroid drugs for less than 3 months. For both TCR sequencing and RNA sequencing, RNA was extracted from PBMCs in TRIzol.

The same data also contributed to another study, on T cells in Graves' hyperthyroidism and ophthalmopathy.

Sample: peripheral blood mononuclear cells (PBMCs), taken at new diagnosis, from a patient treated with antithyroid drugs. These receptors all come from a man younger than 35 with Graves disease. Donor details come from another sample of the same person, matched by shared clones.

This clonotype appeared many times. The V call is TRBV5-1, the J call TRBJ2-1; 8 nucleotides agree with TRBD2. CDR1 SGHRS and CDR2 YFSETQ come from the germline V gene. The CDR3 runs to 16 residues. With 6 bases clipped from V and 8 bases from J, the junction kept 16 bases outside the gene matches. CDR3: CASKAAGLVCPHEQFF. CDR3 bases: TGCGCCAGCAAAGCGGCGGGACTAGTGTGTCCCCATGAGCAGTTCTTC.

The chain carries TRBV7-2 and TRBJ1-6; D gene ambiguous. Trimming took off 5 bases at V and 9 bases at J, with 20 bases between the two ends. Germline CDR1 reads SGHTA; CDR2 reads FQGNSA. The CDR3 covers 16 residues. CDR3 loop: CASSIPGLEGRSPLHF. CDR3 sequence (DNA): TGTGCCAGCAGCATCCCCGGTCTTGAGGGTCGTTCACCCCTCCACTTT.

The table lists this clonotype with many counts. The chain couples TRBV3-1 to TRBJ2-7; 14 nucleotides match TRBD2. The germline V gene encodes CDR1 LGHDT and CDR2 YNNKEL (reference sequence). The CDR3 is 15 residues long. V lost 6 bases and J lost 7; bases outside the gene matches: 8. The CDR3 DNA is TGTGCCAGCAGGTCGACTAGCGGGAGGGCCCGGGAGCAGTACTTC. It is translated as CASRSTSGRAREQYF.

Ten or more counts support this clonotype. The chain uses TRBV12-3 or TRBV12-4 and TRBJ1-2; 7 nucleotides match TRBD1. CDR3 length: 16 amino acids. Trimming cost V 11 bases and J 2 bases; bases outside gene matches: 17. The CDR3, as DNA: TGTGCCGCACACGAGGCCCCTGAACAGGGGAACTATGGCTACACCTTC. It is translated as CAAHEAPEQGNYGYTF.

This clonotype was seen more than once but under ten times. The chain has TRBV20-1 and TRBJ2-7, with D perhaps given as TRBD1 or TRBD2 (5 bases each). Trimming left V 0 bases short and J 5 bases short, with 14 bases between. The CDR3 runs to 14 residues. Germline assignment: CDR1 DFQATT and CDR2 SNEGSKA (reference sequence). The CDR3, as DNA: TGCAGTGCTAGAGATCTCCAGAGAGGGGACGAGCAGTACTTC. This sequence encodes CSARDLQRGDEQYF.

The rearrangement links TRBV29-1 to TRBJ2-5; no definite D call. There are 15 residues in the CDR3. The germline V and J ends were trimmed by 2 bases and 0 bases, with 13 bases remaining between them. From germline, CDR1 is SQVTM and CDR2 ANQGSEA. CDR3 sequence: CSVEPLLGDQETQYF. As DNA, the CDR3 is TGCAGCGTTGAACCGCTTTTGGGCGACCAAGAGACCCAGTACTTC.